Reported below is one T cell receptor (beta chain). As yet, its antigen is unknown. This entry is derived from a study of vaccination effects on CD4 cells after COVID-19. Points from the study as a whole: Few convalescent patients, and no early post-infection timepoints, were available to the study.

The ends were cut back, 4 bases at V and 7 bases at J, with 13 bases in the middle. The CDR3 sequence is 13 residues long. Looked up from germline, CDR1 is LGHDT and CDR2 is YNNKEL (reference sequence). Within the ViraFEST assay, antigen-specific CD4+ T cells underwent expansion with viral peptide pools prior to sequencing. Around day 10 of culture, CD4+ T cells were separated out. Vaccine recipients had no previous SARS-CoV-2 infection; their nucleocapsid antibodies were negative. Some 2.2 million PBMC per well received approximately 9.4 IU/ml IL-2 and approximately 10 ug/ml peptides in culture. Sequencing used immunoSEQ multiplex PCR; TCRdb keeps in-frame clones, though not all of them. The table includes about 22,000 clones, approximately 77% detected once.

This TCR came from a human donor who received a COVID-19 vaccine. V gene TRBV3-1 (or the pseudogene TRBV3-2) combines with J gene TRBJ1-2, with D perhaps TRBD1 (5 bases). The starting material was CD4+ T cells from PBMCs cultured with HCoV-NL63 spike peptides, obtained before COVID-19 vaccination. Here the CDR3 DNA reads TGTGCCAGCAGCCGCGGGACGGGAGGTGGCTACACCTTC. Residues: CASSRGTGGGYTF.